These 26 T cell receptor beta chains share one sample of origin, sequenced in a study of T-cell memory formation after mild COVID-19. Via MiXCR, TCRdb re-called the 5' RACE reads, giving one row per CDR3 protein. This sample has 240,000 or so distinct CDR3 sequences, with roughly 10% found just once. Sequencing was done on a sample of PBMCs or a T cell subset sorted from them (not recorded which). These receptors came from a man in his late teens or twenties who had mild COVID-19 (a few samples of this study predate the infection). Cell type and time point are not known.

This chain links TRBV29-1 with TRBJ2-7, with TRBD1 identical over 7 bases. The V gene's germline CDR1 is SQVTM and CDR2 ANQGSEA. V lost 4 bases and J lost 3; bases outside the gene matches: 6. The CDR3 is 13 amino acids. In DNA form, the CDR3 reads TGCAGCGTTGCACATGACAGGGTCTACGAGCAGTACTTC. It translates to CSVAHDRVYEQYF.

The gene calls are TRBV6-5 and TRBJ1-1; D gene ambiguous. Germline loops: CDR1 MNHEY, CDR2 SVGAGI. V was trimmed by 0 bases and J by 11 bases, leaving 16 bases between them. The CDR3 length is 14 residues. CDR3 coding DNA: TGTGCCAGCAGTTACTCAGGGCACCTCACAACGGCTTTCTTT. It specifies CASSYSGHLTTAFF.

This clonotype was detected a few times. The CDR3 reads CASSPNSYYGYTF. In DNA form, the CDR3 reads TGTGCCAGCAGCCCCAACTCTTACTATGGCTACACCTTC. The rearrangement links TRBV7-9 to TRBJ1-2; D remains unclear. The germline V and J ends were trimmed by 5 bases and 3 bases, with 10 bases remaining between them. Germline V lookup: CDR1 SEHNR, CDR2 FQNEAQ (reference sequence). This CDR3 is 13 amino acids long.

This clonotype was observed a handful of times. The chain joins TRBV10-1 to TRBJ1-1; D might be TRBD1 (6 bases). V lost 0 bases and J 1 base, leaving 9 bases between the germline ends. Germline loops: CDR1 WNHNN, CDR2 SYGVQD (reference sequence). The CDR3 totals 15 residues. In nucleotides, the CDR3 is TGCGCCAGCAGTGAGTCCGGGGGCGCGAACACTGAAGCTTTCTTT. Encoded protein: CASSESGGANTEAFF.

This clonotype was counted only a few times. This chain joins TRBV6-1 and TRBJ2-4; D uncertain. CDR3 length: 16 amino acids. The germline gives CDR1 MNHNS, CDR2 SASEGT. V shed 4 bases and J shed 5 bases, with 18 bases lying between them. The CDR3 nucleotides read TGTGCCAGCAGTGCTCCGGGCCTCCGGATGGAAAACATTCAGTACTTC. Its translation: CASSAPGLRMENIQYF.

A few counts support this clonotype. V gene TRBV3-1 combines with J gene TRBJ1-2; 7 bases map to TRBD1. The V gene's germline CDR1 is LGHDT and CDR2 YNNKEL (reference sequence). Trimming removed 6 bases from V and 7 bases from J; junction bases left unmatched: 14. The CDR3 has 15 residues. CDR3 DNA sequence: TGTGCCAGCAGTCGGACGATAGAGGGGGCGTTTGGCTACACCTTC. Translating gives CASSRTIEGAFGYTF.

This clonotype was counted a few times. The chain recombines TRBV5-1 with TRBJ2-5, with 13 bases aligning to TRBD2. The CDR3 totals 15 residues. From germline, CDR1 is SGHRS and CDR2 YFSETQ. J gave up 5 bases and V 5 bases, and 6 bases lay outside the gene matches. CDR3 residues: CASSQTSGGSETQYF. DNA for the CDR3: TGCGCCAGCAGTCAGACTAGCGGGGGGAGTGAGACCCAGTACTTC.

The CDR3 is CATGTNNEKLFF. CDR3 nucleotide sequence: TGTGCCACCGGGACAAATAATGAAAAACTGTTTTTT. This chain connects TRBV28 to TRBJ1-4; weak D call: TRBD1 (6 bases). V lost 10 bases, J lost 4 bases, and 10 bases lay in between. The CDR3 extends over 12 amino acids. The germline gives CDR1 MDHEN, CDR2 SYDVKM.

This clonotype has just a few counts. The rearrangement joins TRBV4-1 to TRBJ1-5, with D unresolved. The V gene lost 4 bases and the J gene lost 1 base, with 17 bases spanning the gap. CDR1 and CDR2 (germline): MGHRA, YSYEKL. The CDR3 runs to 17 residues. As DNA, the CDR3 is TGCGCCAGCAGCCCTTCTGGACTCATGGACAGCAATCAGCCCCAGCATTTT. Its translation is CASSPSGLMDSNQPQHF.

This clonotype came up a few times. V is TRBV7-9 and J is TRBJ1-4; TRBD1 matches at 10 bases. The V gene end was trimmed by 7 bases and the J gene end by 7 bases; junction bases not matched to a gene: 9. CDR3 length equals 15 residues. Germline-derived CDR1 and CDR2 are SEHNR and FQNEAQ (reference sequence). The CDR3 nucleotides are TGTGCCAGCACCAGTGACAGGGGGCGAGTTGAAAAACTGTTTTTT. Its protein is CASTSDRGRVEKLFF.

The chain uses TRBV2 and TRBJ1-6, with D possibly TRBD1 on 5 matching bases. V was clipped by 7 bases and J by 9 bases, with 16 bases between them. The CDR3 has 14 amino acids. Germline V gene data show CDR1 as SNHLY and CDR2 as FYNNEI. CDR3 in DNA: TGTGCCAGCAACCCCTGGGCTCAGGGTTCACCCCTCCACTTT. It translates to CASNPWAQGSPLHF.

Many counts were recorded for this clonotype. The CDR3 bases are TGTGCCACCAGCAGAGACCGGGGCTGGGACGAAAAACTGTTTTTT. It encodes CATSRDRGWDEKLFF. The V and J genes are TRBV15 and TRBJ1-4, with a weak D call TRBD1 (5 bases). There are 15 residues in the CDR3. Trimming removed 0 bases from V and 8 bases from J, with 13 bases in between. Germline assignment: CDR1 LNHNV and CDR2 YYDKDF (reference sequence).

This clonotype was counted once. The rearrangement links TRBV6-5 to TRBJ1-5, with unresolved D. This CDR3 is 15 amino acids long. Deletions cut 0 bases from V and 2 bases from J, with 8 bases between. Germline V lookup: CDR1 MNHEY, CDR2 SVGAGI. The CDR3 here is CASSYSGGGNQPQHF. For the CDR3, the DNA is TGTGCCAGCAGTTACTCGGGTGGGGGCAATCAGCCCCAGCATTTT.

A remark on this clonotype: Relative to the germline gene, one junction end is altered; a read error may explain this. This CDR3 reads CGSSLQGPFGGNNEQFF. The CDR3 nucleotides are TGTGGCAGCAGCTTACAGGGGCCCTTTGGGGGGAACAATGAGCAGTTCTTC. The chain is built from TRBV7-2 and TRBJ2-1; maybe TRBD1 (7 bases). The CDR3 runs to 17 residues. Per the germline V gene, CDR1 is SGHTA and CDR2 is FQGNSA.

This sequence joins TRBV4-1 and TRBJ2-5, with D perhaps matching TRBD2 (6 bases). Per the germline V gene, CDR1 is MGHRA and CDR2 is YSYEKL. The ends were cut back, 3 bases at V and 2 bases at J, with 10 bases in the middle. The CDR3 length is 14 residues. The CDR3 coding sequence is TGCGCCAGCAGCCAGGGGGACTCTCAAGAGACCCAGTACTTC. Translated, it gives CASSQGDSQETQYF.

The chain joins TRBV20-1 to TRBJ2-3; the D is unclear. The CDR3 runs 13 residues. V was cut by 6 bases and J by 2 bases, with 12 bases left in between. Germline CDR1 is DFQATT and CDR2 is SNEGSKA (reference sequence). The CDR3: CSAQRTLTDTQYF. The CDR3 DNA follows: TGCAGTGCCCAGAGGACCCTCACAGATACGCAGTATTTT.

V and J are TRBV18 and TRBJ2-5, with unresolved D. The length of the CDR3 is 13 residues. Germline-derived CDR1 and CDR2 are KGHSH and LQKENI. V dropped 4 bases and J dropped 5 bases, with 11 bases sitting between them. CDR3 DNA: TGTGCCAGCTCACTAACCTCACTGGAGACCCAGTACTTC. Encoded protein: CASSLTSLETQYF.

The CDR3 region has the DNA TGTGCCAGCAGCTCCCAGTACAGGGGACGATTCAATCAGCCCCAGCATTTT. Residues: CASSSQYRGRFNQPQHF. The chain links TRBV7-2 to TRBJ1-5, with 7 bases that match TRBD1. This CDR3 has 17 residues. Germline V CDR1 and CDR2: SGHTA, FQGNSA. V was pared by 4 bases and J by 3 bases, with 12 bases of the junction left unmatched.

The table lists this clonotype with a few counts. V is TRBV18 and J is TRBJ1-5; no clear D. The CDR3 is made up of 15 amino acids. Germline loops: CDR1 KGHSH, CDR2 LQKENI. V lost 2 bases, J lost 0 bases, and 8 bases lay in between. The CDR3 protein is CASSPSEISNQPQHF. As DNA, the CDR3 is TGTGCCAGCTCACCATCGGAGATTAGCAATCAGCCCCAGCATTTT. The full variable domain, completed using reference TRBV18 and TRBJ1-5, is NAGVMQNPRHLVRRRGQEARLRCSPMKGHSHVYWYRQLPEEGLKFMVYLQKENIIDESGMPKERFSAEFPKEGPSILRIQQVVRGDSAAYFCASSPSEISNQPQHFGDGTRLSIL.

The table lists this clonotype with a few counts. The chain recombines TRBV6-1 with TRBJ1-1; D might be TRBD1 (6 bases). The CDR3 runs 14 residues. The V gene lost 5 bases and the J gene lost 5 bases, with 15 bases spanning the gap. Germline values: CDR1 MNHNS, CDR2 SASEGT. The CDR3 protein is CASSPYGGETEAFF. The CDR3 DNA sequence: TGTGCCAGCAGTCCGTACGGGGGCGAAACTGAAGCTTTCTTT.

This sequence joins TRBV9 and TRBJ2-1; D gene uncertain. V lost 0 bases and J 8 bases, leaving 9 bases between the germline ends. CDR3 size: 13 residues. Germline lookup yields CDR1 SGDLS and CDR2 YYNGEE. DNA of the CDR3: TGTGCCAGCAGCGTAGCTCCCGCCGATGAGCAGTTCTTC. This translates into CASSVAPADEQFF.

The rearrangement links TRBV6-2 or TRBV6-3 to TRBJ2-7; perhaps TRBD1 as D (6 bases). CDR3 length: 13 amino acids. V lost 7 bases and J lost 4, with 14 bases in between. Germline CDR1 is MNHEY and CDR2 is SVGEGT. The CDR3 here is CASTQGSWYEQYF. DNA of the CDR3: TGTGCCAGCACTCAGGGGTCCTGGTACGAGCAGTACTTC.

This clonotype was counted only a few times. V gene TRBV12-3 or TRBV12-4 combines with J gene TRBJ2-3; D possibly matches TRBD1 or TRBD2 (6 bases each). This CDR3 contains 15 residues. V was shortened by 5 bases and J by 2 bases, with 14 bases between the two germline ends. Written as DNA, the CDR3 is TGTGCCAGCAGTACTGGGGGCGGGGTCACAGATACGCAGTATTTT. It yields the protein CASSTGGGVTDTQYF.

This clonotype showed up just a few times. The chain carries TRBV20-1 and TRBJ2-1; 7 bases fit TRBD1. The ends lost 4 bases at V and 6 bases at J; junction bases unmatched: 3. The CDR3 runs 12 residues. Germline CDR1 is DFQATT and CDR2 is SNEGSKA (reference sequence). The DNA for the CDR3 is TGCAGTGCTATAACAGGGGTCAATGAGCAGTTCTTC. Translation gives CSAITGVNEQFF.

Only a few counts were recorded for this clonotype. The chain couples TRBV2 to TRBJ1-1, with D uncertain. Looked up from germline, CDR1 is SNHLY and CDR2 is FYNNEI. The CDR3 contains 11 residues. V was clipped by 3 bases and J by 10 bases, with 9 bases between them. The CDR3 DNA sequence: TGTGCCAGCAGTGAGTCCCTTCTAGCTTTCTTT. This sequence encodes CASSESLLAFF.

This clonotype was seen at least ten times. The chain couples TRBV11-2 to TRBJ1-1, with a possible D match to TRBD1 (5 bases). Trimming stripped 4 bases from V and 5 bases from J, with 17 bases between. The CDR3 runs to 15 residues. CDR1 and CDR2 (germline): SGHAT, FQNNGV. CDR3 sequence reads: CASSSWRGRGTEAFF. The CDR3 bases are TGTGCCAGCAGCTCCTGGCGGGGCCGAGGGACTGAAGCTTTCTTT.